This TCR beta chain was identified in a study of blood T cell repertoires in COVID-19. About the research overall: COVID-19 samples, acute and convalescent, were from the United States, Italy and Spain. The cDNA or gDNA used as material had been derived from T cells, B-cell-depleted T cells, or PBMCs.

Original analysis: Amplification of reference gene primers provided the estimated nucleated cell counts. Only in-frame clones appear in the TCRdb table, and some are missing; sequencing was by immunoSEQ multiplex PCR. V and J calls and clone size are copied from that table; D and trimming were computed from the DNA. The table records fewer than 250,000 clones, more than 70% of them present only once. Trimming took 1 base from V and 4 from J, leaving 4 bases between them. This CDR3 spans 13 amino acids. Germline-derived CDR1 and CDR2 are KGHSH and LQKENI. The chain links TRBV18 to TRBJ1-4; no reliable D call. The receptor was isolated from a woman aged 55-70 years with acute or convalescent COVID-19. What was sequenced was peripheral blood. The CDR3 DNA is TGTGCCAGCTCACCACGTATTAATGAAAAACTGTTTTTT. It codes for CASSPRINEKLFF.